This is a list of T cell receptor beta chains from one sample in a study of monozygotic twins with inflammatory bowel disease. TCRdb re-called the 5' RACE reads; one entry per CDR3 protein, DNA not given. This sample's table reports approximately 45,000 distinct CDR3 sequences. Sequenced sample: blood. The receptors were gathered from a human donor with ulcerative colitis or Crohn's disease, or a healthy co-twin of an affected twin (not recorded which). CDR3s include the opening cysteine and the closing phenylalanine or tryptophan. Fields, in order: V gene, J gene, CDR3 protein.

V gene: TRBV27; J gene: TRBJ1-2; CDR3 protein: CASSSLADRGPHGGYTF
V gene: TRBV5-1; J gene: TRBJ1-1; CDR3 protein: CASSLEVLNTEAFF
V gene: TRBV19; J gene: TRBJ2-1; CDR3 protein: CASSAVTASSYNEQFF
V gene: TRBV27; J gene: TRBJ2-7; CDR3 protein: CASSPDRAHEQYF
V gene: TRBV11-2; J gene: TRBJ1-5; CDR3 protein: CASSLGVGQPQHF
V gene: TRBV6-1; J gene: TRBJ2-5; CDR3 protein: CATLGQQETQYF
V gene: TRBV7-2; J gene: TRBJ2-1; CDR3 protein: CASSSWGSGMVWFF
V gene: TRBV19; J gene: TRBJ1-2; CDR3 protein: CASSIVGANYGYTF
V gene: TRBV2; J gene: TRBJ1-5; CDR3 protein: CASRDGGARSQPQHF
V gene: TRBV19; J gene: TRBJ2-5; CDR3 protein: CASSIRRERRQETQYF
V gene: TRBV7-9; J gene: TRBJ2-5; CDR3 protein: CASSFRGTGGETQYF
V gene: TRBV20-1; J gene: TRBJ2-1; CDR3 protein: CSTFLYGGSSYNEQFF
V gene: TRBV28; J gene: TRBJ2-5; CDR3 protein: CASSVGQLATQYF
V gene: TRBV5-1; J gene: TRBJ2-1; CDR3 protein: CASSSPGSSYNEQFF
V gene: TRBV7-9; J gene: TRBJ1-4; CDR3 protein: CASSLDGATNEKLFF
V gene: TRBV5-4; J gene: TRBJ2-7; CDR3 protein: CASSLIAEPYEQYF
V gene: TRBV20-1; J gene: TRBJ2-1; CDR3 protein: CSLLPQGIDNEQFF
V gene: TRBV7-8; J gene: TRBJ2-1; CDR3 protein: CASSFKASAHNEQFF
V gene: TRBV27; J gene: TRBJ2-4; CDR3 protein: CASSLKAGGSSNMQYF
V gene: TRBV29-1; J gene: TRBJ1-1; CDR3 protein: CSVGDGFGSEAFF
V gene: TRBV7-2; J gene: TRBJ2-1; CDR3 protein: CASSLTFNEQFF
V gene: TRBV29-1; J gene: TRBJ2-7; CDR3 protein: CSVEGKTGKRAYEQYF